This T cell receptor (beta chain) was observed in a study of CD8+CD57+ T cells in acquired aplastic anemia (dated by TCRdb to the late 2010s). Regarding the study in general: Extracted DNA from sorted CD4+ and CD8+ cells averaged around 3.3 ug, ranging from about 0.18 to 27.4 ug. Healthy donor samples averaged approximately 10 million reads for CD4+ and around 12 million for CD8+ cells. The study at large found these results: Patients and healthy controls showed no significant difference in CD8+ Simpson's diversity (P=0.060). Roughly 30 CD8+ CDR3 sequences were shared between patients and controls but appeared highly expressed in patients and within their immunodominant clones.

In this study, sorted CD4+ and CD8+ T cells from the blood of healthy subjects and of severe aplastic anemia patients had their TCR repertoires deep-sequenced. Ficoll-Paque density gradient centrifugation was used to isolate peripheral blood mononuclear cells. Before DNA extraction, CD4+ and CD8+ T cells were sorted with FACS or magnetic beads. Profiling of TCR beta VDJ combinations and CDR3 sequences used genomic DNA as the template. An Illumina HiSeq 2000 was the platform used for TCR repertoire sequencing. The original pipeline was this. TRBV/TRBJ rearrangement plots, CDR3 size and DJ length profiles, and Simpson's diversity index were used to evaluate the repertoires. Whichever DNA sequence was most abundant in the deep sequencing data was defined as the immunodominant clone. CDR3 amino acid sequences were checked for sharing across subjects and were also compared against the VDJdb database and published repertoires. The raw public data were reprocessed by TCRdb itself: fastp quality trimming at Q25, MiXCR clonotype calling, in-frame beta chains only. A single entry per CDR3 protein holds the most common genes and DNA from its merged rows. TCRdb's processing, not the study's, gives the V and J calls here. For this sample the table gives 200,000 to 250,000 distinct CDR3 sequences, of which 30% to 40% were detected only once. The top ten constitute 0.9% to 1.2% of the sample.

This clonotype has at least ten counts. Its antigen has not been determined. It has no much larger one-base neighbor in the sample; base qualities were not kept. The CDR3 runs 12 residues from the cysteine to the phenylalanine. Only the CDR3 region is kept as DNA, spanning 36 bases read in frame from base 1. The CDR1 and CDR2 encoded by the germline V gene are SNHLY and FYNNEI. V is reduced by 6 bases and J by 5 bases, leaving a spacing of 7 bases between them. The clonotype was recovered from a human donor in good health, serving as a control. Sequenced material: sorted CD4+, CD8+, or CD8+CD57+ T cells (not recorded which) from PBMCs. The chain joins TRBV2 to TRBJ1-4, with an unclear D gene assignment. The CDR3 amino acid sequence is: CASRAQNEKLFF. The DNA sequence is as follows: TGTGCCAGCAGGGCCCAAAATGAAAAACTGTTTTTT. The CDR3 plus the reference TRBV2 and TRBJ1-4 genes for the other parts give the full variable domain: EPEVTQTPSHQVTQMGQEVILRCVPISNHLYFYWYRQILGQKVEFLVSFYNNEISEKSEIFDDQFSVERPDGSNFTLKIRSTKLEDSAMYFCASRAQNEKLFFGSGTQLSVL.